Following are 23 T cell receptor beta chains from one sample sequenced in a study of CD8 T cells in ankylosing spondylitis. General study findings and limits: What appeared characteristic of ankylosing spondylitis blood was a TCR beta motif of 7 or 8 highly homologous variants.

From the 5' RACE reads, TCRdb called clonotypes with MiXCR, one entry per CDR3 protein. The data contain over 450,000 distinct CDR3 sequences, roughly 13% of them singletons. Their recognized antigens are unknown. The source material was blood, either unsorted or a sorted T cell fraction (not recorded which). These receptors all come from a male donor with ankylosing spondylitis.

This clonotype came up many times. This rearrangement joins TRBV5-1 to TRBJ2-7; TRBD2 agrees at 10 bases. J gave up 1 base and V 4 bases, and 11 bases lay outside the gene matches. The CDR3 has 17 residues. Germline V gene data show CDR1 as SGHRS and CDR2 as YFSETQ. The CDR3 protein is CASSAGTSELLSYEQYF. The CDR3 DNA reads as TGCGCCAGCAGCGCAGGGACTAGCGAACTCTTATCCTACGAGCAGTACTTC.

CDR3 DNA sequence: TGTGCCAGCAGTGAAACCGGGACAGCTTGGTCCCAGCATTTT. Encoded protein: CASSETGTAWSQHF. The rearrangement uses TRBV6-1 and TRBJ1-5, with 7 bases identical to TRBD1. Germline V gene sequence: CDR1 MNHNS, CDR2 SASEGT. V shed 2 bases, J shed 11 bases, and the junction held 9 bases outside the gene matches. The CDR3 spans 14 residues.

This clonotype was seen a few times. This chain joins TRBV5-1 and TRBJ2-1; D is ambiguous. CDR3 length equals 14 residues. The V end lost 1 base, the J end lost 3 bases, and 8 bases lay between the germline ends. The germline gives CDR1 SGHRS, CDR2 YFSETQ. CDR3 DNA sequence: TGCGCCAGCAGCTTGCTTCCTTTCTACAATGAGCAGTTCTTC. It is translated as CASSLLPFYNEQFF.

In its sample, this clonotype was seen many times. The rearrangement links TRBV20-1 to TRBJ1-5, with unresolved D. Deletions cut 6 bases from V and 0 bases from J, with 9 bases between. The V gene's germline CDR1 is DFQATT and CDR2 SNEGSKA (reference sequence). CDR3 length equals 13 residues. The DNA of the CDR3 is TGCAGTGCCGAGAGGGATAGCAATCAGCCCCAGCATTTT. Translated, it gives CSAERDSNQPQHF.

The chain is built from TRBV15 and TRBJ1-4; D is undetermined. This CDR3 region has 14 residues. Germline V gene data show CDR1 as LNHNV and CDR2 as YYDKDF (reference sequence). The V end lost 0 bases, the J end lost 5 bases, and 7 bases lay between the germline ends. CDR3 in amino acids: CATSRDAVNEKLFF. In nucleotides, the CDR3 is TGTGCCACCAGCAGAGATGCGGTGAATGAAAAACTGTTTTTT.

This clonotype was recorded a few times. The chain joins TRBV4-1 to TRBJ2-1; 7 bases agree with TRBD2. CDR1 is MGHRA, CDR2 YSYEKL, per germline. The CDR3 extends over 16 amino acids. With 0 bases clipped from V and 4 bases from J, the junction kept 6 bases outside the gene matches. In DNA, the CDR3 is TGCGCCAGCAGCCAAGATTGGCGGGAGTTATACAATGAGCAGTTCTTC. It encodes CASSQDWRELYNEQFF.

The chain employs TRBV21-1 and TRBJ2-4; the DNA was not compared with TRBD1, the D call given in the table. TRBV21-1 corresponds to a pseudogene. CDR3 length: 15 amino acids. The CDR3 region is CASSVRQGQPDIQYF. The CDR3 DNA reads TGTGCCAGCAGCGTCCGACAGGGGCAGCCGGACATTCAGTACTTC.

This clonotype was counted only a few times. The CDR3 region has the DNA TGTGCCAGCTCAGCTTCGGGACTAGCGGGAGCAGATACGCAGTATTTT. Translated: CASSASGLAGADTQYF. The chain has TRBV18 and TRBJ2-3; 14 positions match TRBD2. The CDR3 runs 16 residues. Germline loops: CDR1 KGHSH, CDR2 LQKENI. The trim removed 5 bases at V and 4 bases at J, leaving 5 bases unmatched.

The CDR3 DNA reads TGTGCCAGCAGTGTTTCGCGGGGCAAGACCCAGTACTTC. Amino acids: CASSVSRGKTQYF. This chain uses TRBV6-1 with TRBJ2-5; a possible D gene is TRBD2 (6 bases). Per the germline V gene, CDR1 is MNHNS and CDR2 is SASEGT. The CDR3 length is 13 residues. Trimming stripped 4 bases from V and 6 bases from J, with 12 bases between.

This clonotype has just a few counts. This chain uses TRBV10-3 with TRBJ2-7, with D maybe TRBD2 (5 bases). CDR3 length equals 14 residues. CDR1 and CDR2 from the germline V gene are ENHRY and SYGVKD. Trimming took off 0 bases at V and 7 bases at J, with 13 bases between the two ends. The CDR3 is CAISESGRDGEQYF. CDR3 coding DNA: TGTGCCATCAGTGAGTCAGGACGGGATGGGGAGCAGTACTTC.

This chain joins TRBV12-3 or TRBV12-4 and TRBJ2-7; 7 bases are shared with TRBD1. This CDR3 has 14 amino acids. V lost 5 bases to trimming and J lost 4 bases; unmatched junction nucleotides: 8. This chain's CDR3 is CASSLRDSIYEQYF. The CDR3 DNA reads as TGTGCCAGCAGTCTCCGGGACAGCATATACGAGCAGTACTTC.

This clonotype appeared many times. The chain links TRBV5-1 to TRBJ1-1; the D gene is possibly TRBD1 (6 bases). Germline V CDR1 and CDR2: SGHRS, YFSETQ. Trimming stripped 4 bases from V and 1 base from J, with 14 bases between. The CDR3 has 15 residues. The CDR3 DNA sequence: TGCGCCAGCAGCAAGCAGCGACAGGAGAACACTGAAGCTTTCTTT. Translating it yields CASSKQRQENTEAFF.

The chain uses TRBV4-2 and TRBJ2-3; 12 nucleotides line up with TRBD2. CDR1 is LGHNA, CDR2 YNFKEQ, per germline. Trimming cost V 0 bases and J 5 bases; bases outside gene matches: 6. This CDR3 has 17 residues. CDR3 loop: CASSQETSGSPGDTQYF. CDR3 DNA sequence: TGTGCCAGCAGCCAAGAGACTAGCGGGAGTCCGGGAGATACGCAGTATTTT.

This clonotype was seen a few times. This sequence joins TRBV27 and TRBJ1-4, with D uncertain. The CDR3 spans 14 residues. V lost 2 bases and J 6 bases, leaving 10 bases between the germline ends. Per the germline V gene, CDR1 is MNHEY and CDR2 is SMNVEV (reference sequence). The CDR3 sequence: CASSLRPWDEKLFF. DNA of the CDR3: TGTGCCAGCAGTTTACGTCCCTGGGATGAAAAACTGTTTTTT.

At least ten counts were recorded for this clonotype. CDR3 sequence: CASSLFLETQYF. In DNA form, the CDR3 reads TGTGCCAGCAGCTTGTTCCTGGAGACCCAGTACTTC. The chain is built from TRBV7-8 and TRBJ2-5; D not resolved. Germline V lookup: CDR1 SGHVS, CDR2 FQNEAQ. CDR3 length equals 12 residues. V lost 3 bases and J 5 bases, leaving 7 bases between the germline ends.

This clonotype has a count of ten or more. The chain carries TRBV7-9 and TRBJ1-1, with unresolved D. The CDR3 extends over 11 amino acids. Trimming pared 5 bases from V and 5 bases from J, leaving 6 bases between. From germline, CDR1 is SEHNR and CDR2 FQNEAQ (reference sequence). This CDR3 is CASSPLTEAFF. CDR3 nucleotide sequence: TGTGCCAGCAGCCCTTTGACTGAAGCTTTCTTT.

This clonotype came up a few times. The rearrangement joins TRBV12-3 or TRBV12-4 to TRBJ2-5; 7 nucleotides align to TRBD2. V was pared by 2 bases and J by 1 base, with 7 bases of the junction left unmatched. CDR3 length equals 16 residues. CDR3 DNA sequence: TGTGCCAGCAGTTTACACCTCCCGGGAGGCCAAGAGACCCAGTACTTC. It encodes CASSLHLPGGQETQYF.

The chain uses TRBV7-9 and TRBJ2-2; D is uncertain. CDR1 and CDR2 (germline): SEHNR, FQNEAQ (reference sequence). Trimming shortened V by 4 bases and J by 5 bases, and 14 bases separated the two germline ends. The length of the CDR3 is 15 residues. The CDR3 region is CASSSWRLRTGELFF. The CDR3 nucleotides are TGTGCCAGCAGCTCATGGCGGCTTAGGACCGGGGAGCTGTTTTTT. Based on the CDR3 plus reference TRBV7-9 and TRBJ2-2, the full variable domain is DTGVSQNPRHKITKRGQNVTFRCDPISEHNRLYWYRQTLGQGPEFLTYFQNEAQLEKSRLLSDRFSAERPKGSFSTLEIQRTEQGDSAMYLCASSSWRLRTGELFFGEGSRLTVL.

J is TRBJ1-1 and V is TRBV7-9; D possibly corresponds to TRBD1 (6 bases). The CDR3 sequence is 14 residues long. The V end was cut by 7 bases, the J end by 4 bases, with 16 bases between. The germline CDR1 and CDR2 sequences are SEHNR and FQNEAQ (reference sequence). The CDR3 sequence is CASTTEGVGTEAFF. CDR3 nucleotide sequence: TGTGCCAGCACCACCGAGGGGGTCGGCACTGAAGCTTTCTTT.

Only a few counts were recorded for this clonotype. The CDR3: CASSVKPVNTEAFF. Written as DNA, the CDR3 is TGTGCCAGCAGTGTAAAACCGGTGAACACTGAAGCTTTCTTT. J is TRBJ1-1 and V is TRBV2, with unresolved D. CDR1 is SNHLY and CDR2 is FYNNEI in the germline V gene. Trimming removed 4 bases at V and 0 bases at J, with 9 bases between. The CDR3 is 14 residues long.

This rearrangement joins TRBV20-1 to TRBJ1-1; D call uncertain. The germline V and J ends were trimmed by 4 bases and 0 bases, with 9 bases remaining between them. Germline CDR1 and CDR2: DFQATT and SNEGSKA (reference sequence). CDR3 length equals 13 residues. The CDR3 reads CSANRAMNTEAFF. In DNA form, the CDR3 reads TGCAGTGCTAACAGAGCCATGAACACTGAAGCTTTCTTT.

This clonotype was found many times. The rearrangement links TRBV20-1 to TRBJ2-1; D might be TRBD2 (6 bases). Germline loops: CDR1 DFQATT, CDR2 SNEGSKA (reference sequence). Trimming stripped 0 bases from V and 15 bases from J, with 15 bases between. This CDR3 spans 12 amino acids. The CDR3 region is CSARDPGGLGFF. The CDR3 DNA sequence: TGCAGTGCTAGAGATCCCGGGGGATTGGGGTTCTTC.

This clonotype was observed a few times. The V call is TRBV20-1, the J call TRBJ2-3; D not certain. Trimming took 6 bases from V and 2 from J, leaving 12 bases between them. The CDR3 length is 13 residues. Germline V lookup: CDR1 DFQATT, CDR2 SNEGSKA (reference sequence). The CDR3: CSAPPRATDTQYF. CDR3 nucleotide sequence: TGCAGTGCCCCCCCTAGGGCCACAGATACGCAGTATTTT.